The T cell receptor (beta chain) described here comes from a study of cytomegalovirus exposure and HLA in healthy donors. Researchers ran the PCR with 60 Vbeta and 13 Jbeta primers. Assay: immunoSEQ multiplex PCR; the TCRdb copy retains only in-frame clones and omits some. The table has 100,000 or so clones, more than 65% seen once. This clone has a single count. V lost 3 bases to trimming and J lost 6 bases; unmatched junction nucleotides: 6. Germline V gene lookup returns CDR1 LNHDA and CDR2 SQIVND (reference sequence). The CDR3 consists of 15 residues. Specimen: PBMCs. The V call is TRBV19, the J call TRBJ2-1; 9 positions match TRBD2. The sequence was collected from a man aged 35-49 years in good health and CMV-seropositive. CDR3 DNA sequence: TGTGCCAGTAGTATTGTGGCGGGGGGGGGCAATGAGCAGTTCTTC. This sequence encodes CASSIVAGGGNEQFF.